These 17 T cell receptor beta chains came from one sample sequenced in a study of blood T cell repertoires in COVID-19. Method: immunoSEQ multiplex PCR; TCRdb's copy keeps in-frame clones and lacks some. The data hold about 36,000 clones, with approximately 86% observed a single time. The specimen sequenced was peripheral blood. The receptors were gathered from a middle-aged man with active COVID-19.

The chain employs TRBV6-5 and TRBJ1-1; a weak D match, TRBD1 (5 bases). This CDR3 has 14 residues. The germline V gene has CDR1 MNHEY and CDR2 SVGAGI. V lost 2 bases and J 2 bases, leaving 9 bases between the germline ends. CDR3 nucleotides: TGTGCCAGCAGTTACAGGGGCAGAAACACTGAAGCTTTCTTT. Its protein product is CASSYRGRNTEAFF.

This clone appeared a single time. This chain connects TRBV7-8 to TRBJ2-3, with D possibly TRBD2 on 6 matching bases. Germline CDR1 reads SGHVS; CDR2 reads FQNEAQ. The V end was cut by 3 bases, the J end by 4 bases, with 17 bases between. This CDR3 is built from 16 residues. The chain's CDR3 is CASSFFLSASADTQYF. As DNA, the CDR3 is TGTGCCAGCAGCTTTTTTCTGTCGGCTAGCGCAGATACGCAGTATTTT.

CDR3 protein: CASSGGGRTDTQYF. The DNA for the CDR3 is TGTGCCAGCAGCGGCGGGGGGCGCACAGATACGCAGTATTTT. The chain is built from TRBV9 and TRBJ2-3; TRBD2 matches 8 bases. With V trimmed by 3 bases and J by 1 base, 1 base remained unmatched. The CDR3 is 14 amino acids. Looked up from germline, CDR1 is SGDLS and CDR2 is YYNGEE.

The chain links TRBV3-1 (or the pseudogene TRBV3-2) to TRBJ2-1, with a tentative D call TRBD2 (5 bases). This CDR3 comprises 12 residues. Trimming left V 4 bases short and J 10 bases short, with 11 bases between. Germline V lookup: CDR1 LGHDT, CDR2 YNNKEL (reference sequence). The DNA for the CDR3 is TGTGCCAGCAGCCCCGGCCGCGGGGAGCAGTTCTTC. Translated: CASSPGRGEQFF.

V gene TRBV7-2 combines with J gene TRBJ2-2; TRBD1 aligns across 9 bases. From germline, CDR1 is SGHTA and CDR2 FQGNSA. The CDR3 runs to 15 residues. The junction had 5 bases not matched to a gene; V was cut back by 4 bases and J by 5 bases. As DNA, the CDR3 is TGTGCCAGCAGCTCCTCGACAGGGGGTACCGGGGAGCTGTTTTTT. It encodes CASSSSTGGTGELFF.

The rearrangement uses TRBV6-6 and TRBJ2-1; 12 bases agree with TRBD1. The V segment lost 6 bases and the J segment 10 bases; nucleotides outside the gene matches: 13. From germline, CDR1 is MNHNY and CDR2 SVGAGI (reference sequence). The CDR3 contains 16 residues. The CDR3 DNA reads as TGTGCCAGCAGGGGACAGGGGGCAGGGCTACGAGGGGAGCAGTTCTTC. Its translation: CASRGQGAGLRGEQFF.

V is TRBV7-9 and J is TRBJ2-7; TRBD1 aligns across 7 bases. The junction had 3 bases not matched to a gene; V was cut back by 6 bases and J by 7 bases. CDR1 SEHNR and CDR2 FQNEAQ come from the germline V gene (reference sequence). The length of the CDR3 is 11 residues. The CDR3 sequence is CASSTGAEQYF. In nucleotides, the CDR3 is TGTGCCAGCAGTACAGGGGCAGAGCAGTACTTC.

By frequency in the sample, this clone is medium-sized. The chain links TRBV7-8 to TRBJ2-1; 10 bases line up with TRBD1. CDR3 size: 15 residues. Germline values: CDR1 SGHVS, CDR2 FQNEAQ. Unmatched junction bases numbered 3, after V lost 1 base and J lost 6 bases. The CDR3 reads CASSLGTGGGNEQFF. The CDR3 region has the DNA TGTGCCAGCAGCTTAGGGACAGGGGGTGGCAATGAGCAGTTCTTC. Full variable domain (rest looked up from reference TRBV7-8 and TRBJ2-1): GAGVSQSPRYKVAKRGQDVALRCDPISGHVSLFWYQQALGQGPEFLTYFQNEAQLDKSGLPSDRFFAERPEGSVSTLKIQRTQQEDSAVYLCASSLGTGGGNEQFFGPGTRLTVL.

The chain's CDR3 is CASSQEYRVKETQYF. CDR3 sequence (DNA): TGCGCCAGCAGCCAAGAGTACAGGGTTAAAGAGACCCAGTACTTC. This chain connects TRBV4-3 to TRBJ2-5, with a possible D match to TRBD1 (6 bases). Germline lookup yields CDR1 LGHNA and CDR2 YSLEER. The CDR3 is 15 amino acids. Trimming shortened V by 0 bases and J by 3 bases, and 11 bases separated the two germline ends.

The chain has TRBV9 and TRBJ2-3; 9 bases agree with TRBD2. Germline loops: CDR1 SGDLS, CDR2 YYNGEE. J lost 4 bases, V lost 7 bases, and 10 bases had no gene match. The CDR3 extends over 15 amino acids. The CDR3 region is CASLPRAGGPDTQYF. CDR3 in DNA: TGTGCCAGCCTACCGAGGGCGGGGGGGCCAGATACGCAGTATTTT.

This chain uses TRBV18 with TRBJ2-7; TRBD1 matches at 11 bases. Germline V gene data show CDR1 as KGHSH and CDR2 as LQKENI. The CDR3 is 14 residues long. Trimming took 6 bases from V and 5 from J; bases not matched to a gene: 6. The CDR3, as DNA: TGTGCCAGCTCCCCCGGGACAGGGGGTAACGAGCAGTACTTC. Amino acid sequence: CASSPGTGGNEQYF.

A few counts support this clone. The chain combines TRBV5-1 with TRBJ1-6, with 9 nucleotides matching TRBD1. The germline gives CDR1 SGHRS, CDR2 YFSETQ. The V and J ends lost 4 bases and 10 bases, in that order; junction bases with no gene match: 6. The CDR3 runs 14 residues. CDR3 coding DNA: TGCGCCAGCAGCAATGGGACAGGGAGGTCACCCCTCCACTTT. Its protein is CASSNGTGRSPLHF.

The chain combines TRBV5-6 with TRBJ2-4; tentatively, D is TRBD2 (7 bases). Germline values: CDR1 SGHDT, CDR2 YYEEEE. Trimming took 4 bases from V and 3 from J, leaving 17 bases between them. The length of the CDR3 is 16 residues. The CDR3 loop reads CASSDFWGGSKNIQYF. The CDR3 DNA sequence: TGTGCCAGCAGCGACTTCTGGGGGGGCAGCAAAAACATTCAGTACTTC.

V and J are TRBV11-3 and TRBJ2-2; 7 bases align to TRBD1. The CDR3 length is 17 residues. The ends lost 4 bases at V and 0 bases at J; junction bases unmatched: 8. Germline V CDR1 and CDR2: SGHNT, YENEEA. CDR3 nucleotides: TGTGCCAGCAGCTCAAACACAGGGGTCGCGAACACCGGGGAGCTGTTTTTT. Its translation is CASSSNTGVANTGELFF.

The chain uses TRBV19 and TRBJ2-3; D is undetermined. The CDR3 is 18 amino acids. CDR1 is LNHDA and CDR2 is SQIVND in the germline V gene (reference sequence). The V and J ends lost 5 bases and 3 bases respectively, with 24 bases between them. The CDR3 loop reads CASSPDRLSGLETDTQYF. DNA of the CDR3: TGTGCCAGTAGTCCCGATCGATTGAGTGGTCTGGAGACAGATACGCAGTATTTT.

This clone is a singleton in its sample. This chain uses TRBV7-9 with TRBJ1-4; the D gene is possibly TRBD1 (6 bases). There are 14 residues in the CDR3. V was cut by 5 bases and J by 3 bases, with 10 bases left in between. Germline CDR1 is SEHNR and CDR2 is FQNEAQ (reference sequence). DNA for the CDR3: TGTGCCAGCAGCAAACAGGGACCTAATGAAAAACTGTTTTTT. Translation: CASSKQGPNEKLFF.

This clone was counted once. The chain links TRBV7-2 to TRBJ2-7; 7 bases align to TRBD1. CDR1 and CDR2 (germline): SGHTA, FQGNSA. Trimming removed 5 bases from V and 5 bases from J; junction bases left unmatched: 12. This CDR3 comprises 15 residues. The CDR3 reads CASSESGGINHEQYF. CDR3 in DNA: TGTGCCAGCAGCGAGTCAGGGGGAATAAACCACGAGCAGTACTTC. Full variable domain (missing parts from reference TRBV7-2 and TRBJ2-7): GAGVSQSPSNKVTEKGKDVELRCDPISGHTALYWYRQSLGQGLEFLIYFQGNSAPDKSGLPSDRFSAERTGGSVSTLTIQRTQQEDSAVYLCASSESGGINHEQYFGPGTRLTVT.